The 2 T cell receptor beta chains given below trace back to one sample, sequenced in a study of cytomegalovirus exposure and HLA in healthy donors (dated by TCRdb to about 2017). Library generation was performed with the immunoSEQ multiplex PCR assay. For the multiplex PCR, a mixture combining 60 forward primers for TCR Vbeta segments and 13 reverse primers for TCR Jbeta segments was used. What TCRdb holds here is the immuneACCESS table cut down to in-frame rearrangements. Part of the clones is not present; checked against another copy, under half of the missing clones reflect an unresolved V gene, and the others are unexplained. In all, the sample holds about 90,000 clones, and about two thirds of those were seen once. The ten largest make up over 5% of the sample. Sequenced material: PBMCs. Source of these receptors: a woman aged 25 to 39 in good health and CMV-seropositive.

This clone was seen a few times. The chain joins TRBV4-2 to TRBJ2-3; 10 bases map to TRBD2. This CDR3 has 16 amino acids. V lost 4 bases, J lost 5 bases, and 9 bases stayed unmatched. Germline lookup yields CDR1 LGHNA and CDR2 YNFKEQ. CDR3: CASSRGSGGAVDTQYF. CDR3 DNA: TGTGCCAGCAGCCGAGGGAGCGGGGGGGCCGTAGATACGCAGTATTTT.

This clone was observed a few times. The CDR3 DNA reads TGTGCCAGCAGCTTACCCAAACAGGATTATGGCTACACCTTC. Amino acid sequence: CASSLPKQDYGYTF. The rearrangement uses TRBV7-9 and TRBJ1-2; maybe TRBD1 (5 bases). Germline CDR1 and CDR2: SEHNR and FQNEAQ (reference sequence). Deletions cut 2 bases from V and 5 bases from J, with 12 bases between. The CDR3 covers 14 residues.